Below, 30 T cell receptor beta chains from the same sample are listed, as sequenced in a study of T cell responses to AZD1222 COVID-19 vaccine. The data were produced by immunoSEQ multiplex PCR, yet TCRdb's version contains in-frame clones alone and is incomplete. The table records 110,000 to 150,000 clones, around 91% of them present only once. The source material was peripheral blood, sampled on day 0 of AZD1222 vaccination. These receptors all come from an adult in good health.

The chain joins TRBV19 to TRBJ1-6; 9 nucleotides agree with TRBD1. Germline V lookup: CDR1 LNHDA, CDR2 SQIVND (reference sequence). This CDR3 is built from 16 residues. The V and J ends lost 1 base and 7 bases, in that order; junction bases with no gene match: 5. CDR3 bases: TGTGCCAGTAGTATAGTCGTGGGACAGGGAAATTCACCCCTCCACTTT. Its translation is CASSIVVGQGNSPLHF.

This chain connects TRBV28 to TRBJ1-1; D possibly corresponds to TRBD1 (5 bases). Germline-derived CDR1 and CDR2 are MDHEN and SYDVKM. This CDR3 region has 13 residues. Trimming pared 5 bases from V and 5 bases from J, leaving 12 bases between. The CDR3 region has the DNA TGTGCCAGCAGTCTCGCAGAGGGGACTGAAGCTTTCTTT. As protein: CASSLAEGTEAFF.

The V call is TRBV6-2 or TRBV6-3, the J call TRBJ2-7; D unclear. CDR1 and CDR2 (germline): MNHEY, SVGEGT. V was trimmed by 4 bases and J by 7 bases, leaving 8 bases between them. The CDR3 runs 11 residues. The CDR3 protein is CASSSTGEQYF. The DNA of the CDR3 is TGTGCCAGCAGTTCCACTGGAGAGCAGTACTTC.

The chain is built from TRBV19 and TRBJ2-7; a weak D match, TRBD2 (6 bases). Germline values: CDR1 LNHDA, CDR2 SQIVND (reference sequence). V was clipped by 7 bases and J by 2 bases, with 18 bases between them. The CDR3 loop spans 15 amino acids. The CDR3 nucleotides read TGTGCCAGTATGCGGGGTGCTAGCGTACCCTACGAGCAGTACTTC. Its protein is CASMRGASVPYEQYF. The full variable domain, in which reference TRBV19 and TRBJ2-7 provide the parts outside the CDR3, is DGGITQSPKYLFRKEGQNVTLSCEQNLNHDAMYWYRQDPGQGLRLIYYSQIVNDFQKGDIAEGYSVSREKKESFPLTVTSAQKNPTAFYLCASMRGASVPYEQYFGPGTRLTVT.

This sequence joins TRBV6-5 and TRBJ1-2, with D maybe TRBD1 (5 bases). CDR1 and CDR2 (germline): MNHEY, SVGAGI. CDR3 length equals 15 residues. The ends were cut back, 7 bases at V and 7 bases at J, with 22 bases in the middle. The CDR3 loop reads CASTPAGPNLRGYTF. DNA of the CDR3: TGTGCCAGCACGCCCGCGGGACCCAACCTTCGTGGCTACACCTTC.

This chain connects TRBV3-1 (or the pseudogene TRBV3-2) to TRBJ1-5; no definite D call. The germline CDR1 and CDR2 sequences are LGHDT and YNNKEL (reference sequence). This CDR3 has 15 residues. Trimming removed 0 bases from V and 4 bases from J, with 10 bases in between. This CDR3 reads CASSQESGVNQPQHF. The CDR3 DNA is TGTGCCAGCAGCCAAGAATCCGGGGTAAATCAGCCCCAGCATTTT.

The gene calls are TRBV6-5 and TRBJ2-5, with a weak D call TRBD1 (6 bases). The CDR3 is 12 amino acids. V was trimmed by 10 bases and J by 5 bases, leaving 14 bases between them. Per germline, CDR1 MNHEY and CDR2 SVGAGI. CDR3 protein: CATTRGVETQYF. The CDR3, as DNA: TGTGCCACCACCAGGGGCGTGGAGACCCAGTACTTC.

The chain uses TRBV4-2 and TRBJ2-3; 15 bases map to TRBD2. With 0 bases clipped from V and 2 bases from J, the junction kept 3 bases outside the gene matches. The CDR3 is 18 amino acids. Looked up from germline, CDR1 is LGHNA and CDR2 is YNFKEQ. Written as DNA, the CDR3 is TGTGCCAGCAGCCAAGAGGGACTAGCGGGAGGTGCCACAGATACGCAGTATTTT. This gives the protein CASSQEGLAGGATDTQYF.

CDR3 region: CSARAGPASTF. The CDR3 DNA sequence: TGCAGTGCTAGAGCGGGGCCCGCCAGCACCTTC. The V gene is TRBV20-1, the J gene TRBJ1-2; a possible D gene is TRBD1 (5 bases). This CDR3 is 11 amino acids long. Germline values: CDR1 DFQATT, CDR2 SNEGSKA (reference sequence). V was pared by 1 base and J by 13 bases, with 13 bases between.

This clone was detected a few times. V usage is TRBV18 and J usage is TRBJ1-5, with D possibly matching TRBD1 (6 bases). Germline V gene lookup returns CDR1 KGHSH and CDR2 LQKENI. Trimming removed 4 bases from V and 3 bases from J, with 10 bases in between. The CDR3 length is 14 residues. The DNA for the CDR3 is TGTGCCAGCTCACTTACAGGGAACAATCAGCCCCAGCATTTT. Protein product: CASSLTGNNQPQHF.

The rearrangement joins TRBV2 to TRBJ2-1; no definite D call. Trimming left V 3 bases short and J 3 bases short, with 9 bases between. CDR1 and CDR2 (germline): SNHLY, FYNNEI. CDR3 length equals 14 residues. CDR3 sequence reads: CASSDGVGYNEQFF. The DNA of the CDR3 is TGTGCCAGCAGTGATGGAGTAGGCTACAATGAGCAGTTCTTC.

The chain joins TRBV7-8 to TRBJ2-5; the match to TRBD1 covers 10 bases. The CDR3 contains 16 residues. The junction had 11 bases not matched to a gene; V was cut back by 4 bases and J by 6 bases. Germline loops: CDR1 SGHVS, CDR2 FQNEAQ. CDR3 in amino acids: CASSSEGGQGKKTQYF. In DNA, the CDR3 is TGTGCCAGCAGCTCTGAGGGGGGACAGGGGAAAAAGACCCAGTACTTC.

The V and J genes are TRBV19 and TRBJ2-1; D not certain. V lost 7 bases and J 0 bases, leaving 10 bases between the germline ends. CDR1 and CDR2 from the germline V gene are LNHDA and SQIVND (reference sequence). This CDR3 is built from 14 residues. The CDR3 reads CASMDQHSYNEQFF. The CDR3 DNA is TGTGCCAGTATGGATCAGCACTCCTACAATGAGCAGTTCTTC.

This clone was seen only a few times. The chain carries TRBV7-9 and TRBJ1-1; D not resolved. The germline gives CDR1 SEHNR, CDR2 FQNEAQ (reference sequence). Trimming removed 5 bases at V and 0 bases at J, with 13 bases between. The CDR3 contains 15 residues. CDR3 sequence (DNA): TGTGCCAGCAGCGCAATAAGGTCATTGAACACTGAAGCTTTCTTT. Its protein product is CASSAIRSLNTEAFF. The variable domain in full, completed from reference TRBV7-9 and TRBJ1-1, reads DTGVSQNPRHKITKRGQNVTFRCDPISEHNRLYWYRQTLGQGPEFLTYFQNEAQLEKSRLLSDRFSAERPKGSFSTLEIQRTEQGDSAMYLCASSAIRSLNTEAFFGQGTRLTVV.

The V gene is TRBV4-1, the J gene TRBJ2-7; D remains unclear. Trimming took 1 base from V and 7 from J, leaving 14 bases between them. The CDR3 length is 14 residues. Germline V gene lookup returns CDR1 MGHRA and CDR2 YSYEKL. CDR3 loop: CASSQGVVLDEQYF. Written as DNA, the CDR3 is TGCGCCAGCAGCCAAGGCGTAGTGCTTGATGAGCAGTACTTC.

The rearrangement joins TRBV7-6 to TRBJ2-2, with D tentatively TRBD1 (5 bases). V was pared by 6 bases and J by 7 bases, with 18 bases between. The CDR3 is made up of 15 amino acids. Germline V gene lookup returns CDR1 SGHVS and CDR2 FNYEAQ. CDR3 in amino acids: CASSSDRAGRGELFF. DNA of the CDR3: TGTGCCAGCAGTTCAGATCGGGCAGGGCGCGGGGAGCTGTTTTTT.

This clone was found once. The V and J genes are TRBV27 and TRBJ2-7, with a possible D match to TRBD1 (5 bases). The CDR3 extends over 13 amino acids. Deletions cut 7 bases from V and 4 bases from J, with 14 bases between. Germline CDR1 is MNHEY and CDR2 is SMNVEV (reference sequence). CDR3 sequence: CASKDNDGYEQYF. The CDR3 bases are TGTGCCAGCAAGGACAACGATGGGTACGAGCAGTACTTC.

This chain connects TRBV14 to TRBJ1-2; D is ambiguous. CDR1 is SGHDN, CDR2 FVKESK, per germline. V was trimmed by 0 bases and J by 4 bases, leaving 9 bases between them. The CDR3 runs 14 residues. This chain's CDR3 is CASSQDRVSYGYTF. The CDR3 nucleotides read TGTGCCAGCAGCCAAGATAGGGTTTCCTATGGCTACACCTTC. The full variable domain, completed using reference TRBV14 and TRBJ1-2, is EAGVTQFPSHSVIEKGQTVTLRCDPISGHDNLYWYRRVMGKEIKFLLHFVKESKQDESGMPNNRFLAERTGGTYSTLKVQPAELEDSGVYFCASSQDRVSYGYTFGSGTRLTVV.

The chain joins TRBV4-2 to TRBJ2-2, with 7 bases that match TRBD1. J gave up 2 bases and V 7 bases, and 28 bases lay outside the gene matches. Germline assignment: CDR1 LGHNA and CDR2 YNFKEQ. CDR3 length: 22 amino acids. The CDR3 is CASTHFSTLSGKGTVNTGELFF. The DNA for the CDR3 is TGTGCCAGCACCCACTTTTCGACTCTGTCCGGAAAAGGGACAGTTAACACCGGGGAGCTGTTTTTT.

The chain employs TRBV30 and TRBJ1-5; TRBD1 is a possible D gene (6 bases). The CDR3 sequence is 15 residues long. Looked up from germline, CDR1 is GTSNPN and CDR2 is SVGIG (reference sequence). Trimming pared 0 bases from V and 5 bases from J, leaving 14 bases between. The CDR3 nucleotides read TGTGCCTGGAGTGTTGGCCAGGGGTACGATCAGCCCCAGCATTTT. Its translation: CAWSVGQGYDQPQHF. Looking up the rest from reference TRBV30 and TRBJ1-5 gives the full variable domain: SQTIHQWPATLVQPVGSPLSLECTVEGTSNPNLYWYRQAAGRGLQLLFYSVGIGQISSEVPQNLSASRPQDRQFILSSKKLLLSDSGFYLCAWSVGQGYDQPQHFGDGTRLSIL.

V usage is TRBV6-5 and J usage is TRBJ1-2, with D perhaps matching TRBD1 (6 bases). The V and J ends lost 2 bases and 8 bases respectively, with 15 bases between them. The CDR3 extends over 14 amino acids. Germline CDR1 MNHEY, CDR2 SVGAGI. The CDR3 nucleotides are TGTGCCAGCAGTTACAGCAGGGGACAAGAGGGCTACACCTTC. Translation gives CASSYSRGQEGYTF.

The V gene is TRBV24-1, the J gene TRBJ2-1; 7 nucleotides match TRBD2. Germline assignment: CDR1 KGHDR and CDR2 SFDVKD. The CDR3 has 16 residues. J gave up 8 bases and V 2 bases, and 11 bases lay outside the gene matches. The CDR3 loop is CATSDSSGTTYHEQFF. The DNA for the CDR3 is TGTGCCACCAGTGATTCCTCCGGGACTACTTATCATGAGCAGTTCTTC.

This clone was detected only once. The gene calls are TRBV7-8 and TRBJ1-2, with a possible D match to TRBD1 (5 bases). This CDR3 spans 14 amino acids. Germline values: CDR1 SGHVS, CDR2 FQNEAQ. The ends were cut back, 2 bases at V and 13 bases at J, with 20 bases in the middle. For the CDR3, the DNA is TGTGCCAGCAGCTTACTCTCCGTGGGGCTCTTGGGCACCTTC. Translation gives CASSLLSVGLLGTF.

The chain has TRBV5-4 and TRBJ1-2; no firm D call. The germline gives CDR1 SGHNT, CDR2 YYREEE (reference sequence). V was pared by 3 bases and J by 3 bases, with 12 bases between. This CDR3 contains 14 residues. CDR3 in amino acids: CASSSAADYYGYTF. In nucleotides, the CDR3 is TGTGCCAGCAGCTCCGCGGCAGATTACTATGGCTACACCTTC.

CDR3: CASSRARSGANVLTF. Written as DNA, the CDR3 is TGTGCCAGCAGTCGAGCCCGTTCTGGGGCCAACGTCCTGACTTTC. The V and J genes are TRBV6-5 and TRBJ2-6; unclear D gene. This CDR3 contains 15 residues. Germline V gene data show CDR1 as MNHEY and CDR2 as SVGAGI. The germline V and J ends were trimmed by 5 bases and 1 base, with 9 bases remaining between them.

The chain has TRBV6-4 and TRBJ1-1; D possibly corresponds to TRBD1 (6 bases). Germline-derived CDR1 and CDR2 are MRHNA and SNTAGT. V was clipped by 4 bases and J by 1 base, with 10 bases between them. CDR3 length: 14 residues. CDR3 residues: CASSVEQGNTEAFF. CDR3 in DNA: TGTGCCAGCAGTGTCGAACAGGGGAACACTGAAGCTTTCTTT.

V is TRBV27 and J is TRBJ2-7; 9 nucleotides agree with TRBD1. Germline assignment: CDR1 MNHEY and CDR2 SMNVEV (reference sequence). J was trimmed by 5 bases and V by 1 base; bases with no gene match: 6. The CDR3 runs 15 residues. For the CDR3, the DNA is TGTGCCAGCAGTTTATTCGGGACAGGGAAGGACGAGCAGTACTTC. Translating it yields CASSLFGTGKDEQYF.

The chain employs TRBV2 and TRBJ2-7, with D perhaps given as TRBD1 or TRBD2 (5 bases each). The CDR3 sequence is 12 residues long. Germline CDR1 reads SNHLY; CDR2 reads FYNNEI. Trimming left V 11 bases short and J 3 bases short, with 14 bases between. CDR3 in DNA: TGTGCCTCTCAGGGAGACCTCTACGAGCAGTACTTC. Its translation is CASQGDLYEQYF.

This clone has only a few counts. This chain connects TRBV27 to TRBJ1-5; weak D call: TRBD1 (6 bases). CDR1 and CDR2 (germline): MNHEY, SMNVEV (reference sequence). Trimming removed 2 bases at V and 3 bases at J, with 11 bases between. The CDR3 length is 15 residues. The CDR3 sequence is CASSLTGILNQPQHF. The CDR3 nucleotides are TGTGCCAGCAGTTTAACAGGGATTCTCAATCAGCCCCAGCATTTT.

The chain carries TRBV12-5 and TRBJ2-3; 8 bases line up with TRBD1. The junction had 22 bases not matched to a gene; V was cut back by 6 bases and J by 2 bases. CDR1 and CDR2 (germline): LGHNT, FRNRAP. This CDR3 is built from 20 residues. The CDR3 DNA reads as TGTGCTAGTGGCTCGGACAGGGTTGCAGCTACTGAGGGGCACACAGATACGCAGTATTTT. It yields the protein CASGSDRVAATEGHTDTQYF.